A selection of T cell receptor beta chains follows, all from one sample in a study of T cell responses to AZD1222 COVID-19 vaccine. TCRdb keeps only in-frame clones here, not all; method: immunoSEQ multiplex PCR. The sample has 95,000 to 100,000 clones, less than 85% seen once. This sample comprised peripheral blood, obtained 28 days after the second AZD1222 dose. Receptor source: an adult who received the AZD1222 COVID-19 vaccine. Each CDR3 is given with its conserved first and last residue. A D gene is named only where the DNA matches it firmly. The listing skips clone size in some rows; elsewhere it reads once, few, many or a size class.

TRBJ1-1,TRBV6-5,.,.,CASSLPHLKGTEAFF,TGTGCCAGCAGCCTTCCTCACCTCAAGGGGACTGAAGCTTTCTTT
TRBJ1-1,TRBV11-2,.,TRBD1,CASSSGGKTGNTEAFF,TGTGCCAGCAGCTCAGGGGGAAAAACGGGGAACACTGAAGCTTTCTTT
TRBJ1-2,TRBV20-1,.,.,CSASRDGSFYGYTF,TGCAGTGCTAGTCGGGACGGGTCGTTCTATGGCTACACCTTC
TRBJ1-4,TRBV5-6,.,TRBD1,CASSLRSDRGNEKLFF,TGTGCCAGCAGCTTGCGCTCGGACAGGGGTAATGAAAAACTGTTTTTT
TRBJ1-6,TRBV19,few,TRBD1,CASAGRDRDNSPLHF,TGTGCGTCAGCGGGACGGGACAGGGATAATTCACCCCTCCACTTT
TRBJ2-7,TRBV30,.,.,CAWSHPFGLAVYEQYF,TGTGCCTGGAGTCATCCGTTCGGGCTAGCCGTCTACGAGCAGTACTTC
TRBJ1-4,TRBV2,.,.,CASSAGMEEKLFF,TGTGCCAGCAGTGCGGGGATGGAGGAAAAACTGTTTTTT
TRBJ1-2,TRBV5-1,.,.,CASSGEAYGYTF,TGCGCCAGCAGCGGGGAGGCTTACGGCTACACCTTC
TRBJ2-1,TRBV5-1,.,.,CASSLATSSDNEQFF,TGCGCCAGCAGCTTGGCCACTTCGAGCGACAATGAGCAGTTCTTC
TRBJ2-7,TRBV12-5,.,TRBD2,CASGLGTRRRLDHYEQYF,TGTGCTAGTGGTTTAGGGACTAGGCGACGGTTGGACCACTACGAGCAGTACTTC
TRBJ2-3,TRBV24-1,.,TRBD2,CATSDWVAGGPGSITDTQYF,TGTGCCACCAGTGATTGGGTAGCGGGGGGCCCGGGTTCAATCACAGATACGCAGTATTTT
TRBJ1-1,TRBV3-1/TRBV3-2,.,.,CASSHLKNTEAFF,TGTGCCAGCAGCCACTTGAAGAACACTGAAGCTTTCTTT
TRBJ1-5,TRBV19,.,TRBD1,CASSILGTEFYSNQPQHF,TGTGCCAGTAGTATACTCGGGACAGAATTTTATAGCAATCAGCCCCAGCATTTT
TRBJ2-3,TRBV30,.,.,CAWSVGSAEGLAQYF,TGTGCCTGGAGTGTGGGGTCAGCAGAGGGCTTAGCACAGTATTTT
TRBJ2-7,TRBV15,.,.,CATGVGPVFEQYF,TGTGCCACCGGGGTGGGTCCGGTTTTCGAGCAGTACTTC
TRBJ2-7,TRBV7-9,few,.,CASSPQGFHYEQYF,TGTGCCAGCAGCCCTCAGGGGTTTCACTACGAGCAGTACTTC
TRBJ1-1,TRBV6-5,.,.,CASSYRQEAFF,TGTGCCAGCAGTTACCGGCAGGAAGCTTTCTTT
TRBJ2-7,TRBV5-1,.,TRBD1,CASGTGVNEQYF,TGCGCCAGCGGAACAGGGGTGAACGAGCAGTACTTC
TRBJ2-2,TRBV9,.,.,CASSVVGNTGELFF,TGTGCCAGCAGCGTAGTGGGGAACACCGGGGAGCTGTTTTTT
TRBJ1-4,TRBV7-2,.,.,CASRQGPDRGKLFF,TGTGCCAGCAGGCAGGGGCCGGACCGGGGAAAACTGTTTTTT
TRBJ2-7,TRBV5-4,.,TRBD2,CASSYGTSGSYEQYF,TGTGCCAGCAGCTACGGGACTAGCGGCTCCTACGAGCAGTACTTC
TRBJ2-3,TRBV5-1,.,.,CASSLGQDADTQYF,TGCGCCAGCAGCTTGGGGCAGGACGCAGATACGCAGTATTTT
TRBJ1-2,TRBV28,.,.,CASSPRDPRGYGYTF,TGTGCCAGCAGTCCTCGGGACCCCCGAGGCTATGGCTACACCTTC
TRBJ1-2,TRBV2,once,TRBD1,CASSSQGDYGYTF,TGTGCCAGCAGTTCACAGGGGGACTATGGCTACACCTTC
TRBJ1-2,TRBV15,.,.,CATSRDGVGLNRGYTF,TGTGCCACCAGCAGAGATGGGGTAGGGCTCAATAGGGGCTACACCTTC
TRBJ1-2,TRBV7-2,.,.,CASSLEFARYGYTF,TGTGCCAGCAGCTTAGAATTCGCCAGGTATGGCTACACCTTC
TRBJ2-7,TRBV30,few,.,CAWTALGLAGEQYF,TGTGCCTGGACTGCCCTAGGGCTAGCTGGCGAGCAGTACTTC
TRBJ1-1,TRBV4-1,.,.,CASSQDMIGSRQAFF,TGCGCCAGCAGCCAAGATATGATAGGGTCAAGACAAGCTTTCTTT
TRBJ1-3,TRBV12-3/TRBV12-4,.,.,CASSFRGDTIYF,TGTGCCAGCAGTTTCCGGGGAGACACCATATATTTT
TRBJ1-1,TRBV3-1/TRBV3-2,.,.,CASSQVGVYTEAFF,TGTGCCAGCAGCCAAGTAGGGGTGTACACTGAAGCTTTCTTT
TRBJ2-5,TRBV13,.,.,CASSSRGEQETQYF,TGTGCCAGCAGCTCTCGTGGGGAGCAAGAGACCCAGTACTTC
TRBJ2-6,TRBV19,once,TRBD1,CASSSGTGGSSGANVLTF,TGTGCCAGTAGTTCGGGGACAGGGGGCAGCTCTGGGGCCAACGTCCTGACTTTC
TRBJ1-5,TRBV5-5,few,.,CASSNGASYSNQPQHF,TGTGCCAGCAGCAACGGGGCTTCATATAGCAATCAGCCCCAGCATTTT
TRBJ1-1,TRBV2,.,.,CASSRLRNTEAFF,TGTGCCAGCAGCCGGTTGCGGAACACTGAAGCTTTCTTT
TRBJ2-2,TRBV7-9,.,.,CASSFFDNTGELFF,TGTGCCAGCAGCTTTTTTGACAACACCGGGGAGCTGTTTTTT
TRBJ1-1,TRBV6-5,.,.,CASSYGGVNTEAFF,TGTGCCAGCAGTTACGGTGGGGTGAACACTGAAGCTTTCTTT
TRBJ2-7,TRBV9,.,.,CASSVATGSGYEQYF,TGTGCCAGCAGCGTAGCTACGGGTTCGGGTTACGAGCAGTACTTC
TRBJ2-3,TRBV7-9,.,TRBD2,CASSQRTSGGLNTQYF,TGTGCCAGCAGCCAGAGGACTAGCGGGGGCCTAAATACGCAGTATTTT
TRBJ2-2,TRBV5-4,.,.,CASTDDTGELFF,TGTGCCAGCACCGACGACACCGGGGAGCTGTTTTTT
TRBJ2-5,TRBV27,.,TRBD1,CASSRQGIKETQYF,TGTGCCAGCAGTAGACAGGGGATAAAAGAGACCCAGTACTTC
TRBJ1-1,TRBV9,.,TRBD1,CASSVGDRGRRVTQAFF,TGTGCCAGCAGCGTAGGAGACAGGGGAAGGAGAGTCACTCAAGCTTTCTTT